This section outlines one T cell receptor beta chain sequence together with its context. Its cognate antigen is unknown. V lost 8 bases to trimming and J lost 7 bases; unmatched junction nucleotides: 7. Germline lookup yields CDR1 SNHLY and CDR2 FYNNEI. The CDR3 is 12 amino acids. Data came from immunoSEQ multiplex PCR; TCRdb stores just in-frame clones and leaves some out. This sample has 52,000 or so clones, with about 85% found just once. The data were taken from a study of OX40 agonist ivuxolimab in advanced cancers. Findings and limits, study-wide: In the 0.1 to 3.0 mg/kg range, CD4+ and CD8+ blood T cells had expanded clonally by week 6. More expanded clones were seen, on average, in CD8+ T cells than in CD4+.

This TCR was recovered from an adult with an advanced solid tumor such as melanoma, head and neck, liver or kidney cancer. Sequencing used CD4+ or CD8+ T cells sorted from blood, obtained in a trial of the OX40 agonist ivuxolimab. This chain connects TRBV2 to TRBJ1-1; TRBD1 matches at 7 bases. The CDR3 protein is CASRDSIGEAFF. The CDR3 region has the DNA TGTGCCAGCCGGGACAGCATAGGTGAAGCTTTCTTT. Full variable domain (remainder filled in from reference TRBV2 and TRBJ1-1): EPEVTQTPSHQVTQMGQEVILRCVPISNHLYFYWYRQILGQKVEFLVSFYNNEISEKSEIFDDQFSVERPDGSNFTLKIRSTKLEDSAMYFCASRDSIGEAFFGQGTRLTVV.